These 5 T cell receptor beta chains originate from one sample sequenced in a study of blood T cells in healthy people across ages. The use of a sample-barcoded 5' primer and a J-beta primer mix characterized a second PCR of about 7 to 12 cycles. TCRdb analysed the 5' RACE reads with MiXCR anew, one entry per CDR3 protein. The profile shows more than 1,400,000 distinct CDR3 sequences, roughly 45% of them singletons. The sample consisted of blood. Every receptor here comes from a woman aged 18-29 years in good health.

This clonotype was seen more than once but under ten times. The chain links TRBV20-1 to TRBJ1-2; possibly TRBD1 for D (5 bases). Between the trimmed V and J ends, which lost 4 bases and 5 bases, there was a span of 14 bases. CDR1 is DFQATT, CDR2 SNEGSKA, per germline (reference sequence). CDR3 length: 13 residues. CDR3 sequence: CSATDTSNYGYTF. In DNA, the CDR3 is TGCAGTGCTACGGACACCAGCAATTATGGCTACACCTTC.

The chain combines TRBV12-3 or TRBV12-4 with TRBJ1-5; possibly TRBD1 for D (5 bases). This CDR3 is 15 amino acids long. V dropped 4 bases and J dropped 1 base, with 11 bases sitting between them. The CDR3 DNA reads TGTGCCAGCAGTTCCAGGGAATGGAGCAATCAGCCCCAGCATTTT. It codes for CASSSREWSNQPQHF.

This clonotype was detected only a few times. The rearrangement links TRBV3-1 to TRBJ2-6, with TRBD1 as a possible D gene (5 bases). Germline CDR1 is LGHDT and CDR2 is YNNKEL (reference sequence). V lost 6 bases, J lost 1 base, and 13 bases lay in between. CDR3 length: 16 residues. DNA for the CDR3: TGTGCCAGCAGTCCCGACAGACCATCTGGGGCCAACGTCCTGACTTTC. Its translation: CASSPDRPSGANVLTF.

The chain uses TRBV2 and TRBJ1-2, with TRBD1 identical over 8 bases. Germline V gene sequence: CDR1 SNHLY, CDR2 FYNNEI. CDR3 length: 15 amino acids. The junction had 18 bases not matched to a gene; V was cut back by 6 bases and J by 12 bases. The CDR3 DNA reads TGTGCCAGCAGGGGGGGGACCGGACAGGGATATTTCAACACCTTC. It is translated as CASRGGTGQGYFNTF. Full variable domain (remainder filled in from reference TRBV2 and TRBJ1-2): EPEVTQTPSHQVTQMGQEVILRCVPISNHLYFYWYRQILGQKVEFLVSFYNNEISEKSEIFDDQFSVERPDGSNFTLKIRSTKLEDSAMYFCASRGGTGQGYFNTFGSGTRLTVV.

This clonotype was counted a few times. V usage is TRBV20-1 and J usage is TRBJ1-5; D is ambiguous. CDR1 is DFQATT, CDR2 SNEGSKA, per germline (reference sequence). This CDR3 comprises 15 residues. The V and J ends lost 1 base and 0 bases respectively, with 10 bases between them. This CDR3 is CSARGGRASNQPQHF. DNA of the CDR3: TGCAGTGCTAGAGGGGGTAGGGCTAGCAATCAGCCCCAGCATTTT.